This T cell receptor beta chain came from a study of cytomegalovirus exposure and HLA in healthy donors. At the level of the study: The 100 to 150 validation repertoires used the same platform as the 650 to 800 first-cohort repertoires, a later analysis reported. Broader study findings: Reported results showed that the classifier diagnosed cytomegalovirus status with high specificity and sensitivity. TCR sequences were mostly rare, though some public TCRs occurred in many donors.

The CDR3 has 13 residues. V lost 0 bases to trimming and J lost 6 bases, with 9 bases between them. Germline CDR1 is SGHRS and CDR2 is YFSETQ. In this sample, this clone turned up once. Its antigen is currently unknown. The table came from immunoSEQ multiplex PCR; TCRdb's copy has only in-frame clones and leaves some out. Among over 150,000 clones listed, 91% were seen once. This TCR was sampled from a woman in her late teens or twenties in good health and CMV-seropositive. The sample taken for sequencing was PBMCs. This chain connects TRBV5-1 to TRBJ1-2, with a tentative D call TRBD1 (5 bases). CDR3 in amino acids: CASSLETANGYTF. In DNA, the CDR3 is TGCGCCAGCAGCTTGGAGACAGCAAATGGCTACACCTTC.